The sequence of this TCR beta chain was determined in a study of CD39 and CD103 CD8 tumor-infiltrating T cells. Study-level results: DP CD8 TILs seemed more oligoclonal than DN, SP and blood memory CD8.

Germline assignment: CDR1 LNHDA and CDR2 SQIVND (reference sequence). The CDR3 is 13 residues long. Deletions cut 1 base from V and 4 bases from J, with 7 bases between. With respect to this clone: The antigen remains undetermined.

For tumor-infiltrating lymphocytes, EpCAM beads were added to negative-selection T-cell enrichment of thawed cells. Sorted memory CD8 cells were CD8+CD4-CD45RA-, regardless of CCR7. Clones were read by immunoSEQ multiplex PCR, and TCRdb kept only the in-frame ones, dropping some. The sample lists more than 15,000 clones, just over 90% occurring once. Source material: CD8+ T cells sorted from blood. Stated subset: total memory CD8 T cells (CD45RA-CCR7+/-) from blood or uninvolved lymph node. The receptor's source is a human donor with head and neck squamous cell carcinoma. The J gene is TRBJ1-2, the V gene TRBV19, with D unresolved. CDR3 sequence: CASSIGLAYGYTF. The CDR3 DNA follows: TGTGCCAGTAGTATAGGGCTTGCCTATGGCTACACCTTC.